This T cell receptor (beta chain) derives from a study of T cell responses to AZD1222 COVID-19 vaccine (TCRdb year 2021). Study-wide context: TCR sequencing covered roughly 230 trial participants: roughly 200 given two doses of AZD1222 and around 25 given two doses of MenACWY control vaccine. Enrollment into the trials was organized by age into subgroups of 18-55, 56-69 and 70-plus years, and those subgroups contained approximately 160, 26 and 62 TCR-sequenced participants, respectively. Paper-wide results and their limitations: Only a handful of AZD1222 recipients were SARS-CoV-2 seropositive at baseline, limiting conclusions about previously exposed vaccinees. Vaccine-associated CD4 TCRs spanned the whole spike protein, with dominant responses in regions 160-218 and 743-854. Participants were mostly white British and included more females than males, and it was suggested by the authors that clonal diversity may have been underestimated. Because no day 14 peak-response samples were available, the repertoires could be characterized only after the peak T cell response. Epitopes outside the regions mutated in the B.1.351 and B.1.1.7 variants were reportedly recognized by nearly half of the unique spike-specific TCRs. In the small 56-69-year group, the increase in depth fell short of significance, most likely because of low power. After two AZD1222 doses, both the breadth and the depth of spike-specific TCRs were significantly higher than at day 0 and than in MenACWY recipients.

The CDR3 regions of human TCRbeta chains were subjected to immunosequencing. In the original analysis: TCRs in the repertoires were compared against a reference library of SARS-CoV-2-specific TCRs that had been generated with the MIRA antigen-specificity platform. Breadth meant the fraction of unique TCRs that were SARS-CoV-2-associated, whereas depth meant the fraction of total T cells that were SARS-CoV-2-associated. Using the MIRA data, every spike-specific TCR was mapped to the spike region that the TCR reacted to and assigned to either a CD4 or a CD8 class. Log10-transformed breadth and depth values were compared by one-way ANOVA with Sidak's multiple comparisons tests. TCRdb's version of the immuneACCESS table is confined to in-frame rearrangements and falls short of the full clone set. An unresolved V gene accounts for under half of the shortfall where checked; the remainder is of unknown origin. The V and J calls and the clone size are those of that table, but D and trimming were determined from the DNA. Here the sample has about 150,000 clones; more than 85% occur a single time. The ten biggest clones cover roughly 3.9% of the sample.

Read against the paper, the sample's time point label means: about 28 days (+/-7) after the second vaccine dose. AZD1222 recipients whose second dose came at about 4 weeks and those whose second dose came at about 12 weeks were combined into one group, since spike-specific TCR depth and breadth did not differ between the two schedules. The vaccinee samples were drawn from two UK trials, COV001 and COV002, one of which was a single-blind randomized controlled phase 2/3 trial testing AZD1222 (ChAdOx1 nCoV-19) in healthy adults. For TCRbeta chain sequencing, PBMC samples from trial participants were taken at day 0 and at day 28 after the second dose. Details on this clone: Its antigen is not yet known. Base qualities were left out, and no much larger clone turns up one base away.

V drops 0 bases and J drops 5 bases, leaving 5 bases in between. The CDR3 spans 13 residues, from the cysteine through the phenylalanine. The only DNA kept is the CDR3, 39 bases in frame from the first base. CDR1 is given as MNHEY and CDR2 as SVGEGT, both from the germline V gene. Here the sequenced sample was peripheral blood, taken 28 days after the second AZD1222 dose. Rearrangement joined TRBV6-2 or TRBV6-3 to TRBJ1-5, with no confidently assigned D gene. The TCR was taken from an adult who received the AZD1222 COVID-19 vaccine. The encoded CDR3 is CASSYSVHQPQHF. The nucleotide sequence is given as TGTGCCAGCAGTTACTCTGTCCATCAGCCCCAGCATTTT.